This is a list of T cell receptor beta chains from one sample in a study of OX40 agonist ivuxolimab in advanced cancers. Libraries were prepared by immunoSEQ multiplex PCR; TCRdb keeps only in-frame clonotypes and omits some of them. The sample shows over 90,000 clones, 90% of them seen only once. The sequencing here drew on CD4+ or CD8+ T cells sorted from blood, taken in a trial of the OX40 agonist ivuxolimab. These receptors came from an adult with an advanced solid tumor such as melanoma, head and neck, liver or kidney cancer. CDR3s leave out the opening cysteine and the closing phenylalanine or tryptophan. Clone size appears in some rows only: once, few, many, or a class for an expanded clone.

.	TRBV7-2	TRBJ2-3	12	ASSLGLSTDTQY
.	TRBV9	TRBJ2-1	13	ASSTTGARYNEQF
.	TRBV9	TRBJ2-2	11	ASSVGPRPELF
.	TRBV6-6	TRBJ2-5	12	ASSSNGVQETQY
.	TRBV6-6	TRBJ2-1	10	ASSHVHNEQF
once	TRBV10-1	TRBJ2-5	13	ASSESGSGQETQY
.	TRBV6-6	TRBJ1-2	11	ASSPAPNYGYT
few	TRBV30	TRBJ2-3	16	AWSALRTSGGKADTQY
.	TRBV7-9	TRBJ1-1	10	ASRGQGTEAF
.	TRBV2	TRBJ2-5	13	ASSVEGGGIETQY
.	TRBV27	TRBJ1-1	11	ASRERVSNAAF
.	TRBV21-1	TRBJ2-5	15	ASSPRLQGRYQETQY
.	TRBV19	TRBJ1-4	12	ASRQAGGSEKLF
.	TRBV9	TRBJ2-5	14	ASSVDINAGAETQY
.	TRBV5-1	TRBJ2-7	13	ASRRNRGQSYEQY